What follows is one TCR beta chain and its context. Its antigen is still unknown. The repertoire was sequenced with immunoSEQ multiplex PCR; TCRdb's copy has only in-frame clones and lacks some. This sample yields 550,000 to 750,000 clones, of which nearly 97% are seen a single time; less than 0.13% belongs to the top ten. Naive-designated CD8 cells lacked CD45RO, were positively enriched for CCR7, and omitted terminally differentiated effector memory CD45RA+ cells. This entry belongs to a study of shared clonotypes between healthy human individuals. Study-wide background: Three plates were used per donor for CD4 naive, three for CD4 memory, two for CD8 naive and one for CD8 memory.

Overall study findings and caveats: What naive subsets generally showed was a larger estimated richness than memory subsets showed.

Sequenced: naive CD8+ T cells sorted from blood. The sequence derives from a woman younger than 45 in good health.

In DNA form, the CDR3 reads TGTGCCAGCAGCCCCGGACTAGCCACAGATACGCAGTATTTT. Protein: CASSPGLATDTQYF. The chain couples TRBV13 to TRBJ2-3; 8 bases fit TRBD2. V lost 5 bases to trimming and J lost 2 bases; unmatched junction nucleotides: 3. Germline loops: CDR1 PRHDT, CDR2 FYEKMQ (reference sequence). CDR3 length equals 14 residues.